The next 30 T cell receptor beta chains were all read from a single sample in a study of T cells in Graves' hyperthyroidism and ophthalmopathy. Template material for amplifying TCR beta CDR3 regions consisted of RNA transcripts. First-round RT-PCR targeting the TCR CDR3 was performed with the HTBI primer set. TCRdb re-called the multiplex PCR reads with MiXCR, one entry per CDR3 protein. The sample contains fewer than 400,000 distinct CDR3 sequences, approximately 25% of which appear only once. What was sequenced was blood. The receptor source for this set is a man aged 50-60 years with Graves' hyperthyroidism.

The chain recombines TRBV29-1 with TRBJ1-5; D is possibly TRBD1 (5 bases). CDR1 is SQVTM and CDR2 is ANQGSEA in the germline V gene. Deletions cut 6 bases from V and 0 bases from J, with 12 bases between. This CDR3 spans 14 amino acids. The CDR3 DNA reads as TGCAGCGTGGGGACGGAAGATAGCAATCAGCCCCAGCATTTT. It specifies CSVGTEDSNQPQHF.

In its sample, this clonotype was seen many times. J is TRBJ2-7 and V is TRBV2; possibly TRBD1 for D (6 bases). The CDR3 totals 14 residues. The V end lost 7 bases, the J end lost 6 bases, and 19 bases lay between the germline ends. Germline V gives CDR1 SNHLY, CDR2 FYNNEI. The CDR3: CASTRQDHGAEQYF. CDR3 nucleotides: TGTGCCAGCACCAGACAGGACCACGGGGCCGAGCAGTACTTC. Complete variable domain (other parts from reference TRBV2 and TRBJ2-7): EPEVTQTPSHQVTQMGQEVILRCVPISNHLYFYWYRQILGQKVEFLVSFYNNEISEKSEIFDDQFSVERPDGSNFTLKIRSTKLEDSAMYFCASTRQDHGAEQYFGPGTRLTVT.

V gene TRBV2 combines with J gene TRBJ2-3, with unresolved D. Per germline, CDR1 SNHLY and CDR2 FYNNEI. V gave up 6 bases and J gave up 6 bases, with 13 bases separating them. The CDR3 is made up of 13 amino acids. Here the CDR3 DNA reads TGTGCCAGCAGCCCCCCACAAGCCGATACGCAGTATTTT. Its translation is CASSPPQADTQYF.

V and J are TRBV19 and TRBJ1-1; D not resolved. The V end was cut by 3 bases, the J end by 5 bases, with 22 bases between. Germline lookup yields CDR1 LNHDA and CDR2 SQIVND (reference sequence). This CDR3 has 17 amino acids. The CDR3 here is CASSMGMAWRRITEAFF. The CDR3 DNA is TGTGCCAGTAGTATGGGCATGGCGTGGAGAAGGATAACTGAAGCTTTCTTT.

In this sample, this clonotype turned up a few times. V is TRBV6-4 and J is TRBJ2-1, with D hard to call. Per the germline V gene, CDR1 is MRHNA and CDR2 is SNTAGT. This CDR3 is built from 15 residues. V was cut by 2 bases and J by 3 bases, with 11 bases left in between. This chain's CDR3 is CASSDSLPFYNEQFF. The DNA of the CDR3 is TGTGCCAGCAGTGACAGCCTCCCCTTCTACAATGAGCAGTTCTTC.

This clonotype came up a few times. The gene calls are TRBV20-1 and TRBJ2-7; 12 bases match TRBD2. The germline gives CDR1 DFQATT, CDR2 SNEGSKA (reference sequence). CDR3 length: 17 residues. With 3 bases clipped from V and 3 bases from J, the junction kept 12 bases outside the gene matches. Here the CDR3 reads CSASGLAGGSQFYEQYF. The CDR3 DNA reads TGCAGTGCTAGTGGTCTAGCGGGAGGGTCCCAATTCTACGAGCAGTACTTC.

This clonotype was observed a few times. The chain uses TRBV6-1 and TRBJ1-1; tentative D call: TRBD1 (5 bases). Germline CDR1 is MNHNS and CDR2 is SASEGT. V dropped 6 bases and J dropped 3 bases, with 14 bases sitting between them. The CDR3 loop spans 14 amino acids. CDR3 loop: CASSPGLGDTEAFF. The CDR3 DNA reads as TGTGCCAGCAGCCCAGGATTGGGGGACACTGAAGCTTTCTTT.

The genes are TRBV9 and TRBJ1-5; TRBD1 aligns across 7 bases. The germline gives CDR1 SGDLS, CDR2 YYNGEE. The CDR3 length is 14 residues. Trimming at V came to 4 bases and at J to 6 bases, leaving 7 bases not matched to a gene. CDR3 in amino acids: CASSFGQETQPQHF. The DNA for the CDR3 is TGTGCCAGCAGCTTTGGACAGGAGACTCAGCCCCAGCATTTT.

This clonotype has just a few counts. The chain links TRBV5-1 to TRBJ2-7; 8 bases fit TRBD1. The CDR3 runs to 15 residues. After removal of 0 bases from V and 3 bases from J, the junction contained 5 bases not matched to a gene. Germline CDR1 is SGHRS and CDR2 is YFSETQ. In DNA, the CDR3 is TGCGCCAGCAGCTTGGAATTTGGACAGGGCTACGAGCAGTACTTC. Translation gives CASSLEFGQGYEQYF.

Of note for this clonotype: A much larger clone is a single base away; this may be a read error. The chain couples TRBV28 to TRBJ2-3; 7 nucleotides line up with TRBD1. CDR3 size: 15 residues. Trimming took 6 bases from V and 2 from J; bases not matched to a gene: 8. The germline V gene encodes CDR1 MDHEN and CDR2 SYDVKM. This chain's CDR3 is CASRRRTGNTDTQYF. The CDR3 DNA follows: TGTGCCAGCAGGCGTCGGACAGGAAACACAGATACGCAGTATTTT.

This clonotype was found many times. The CDR3 region has the DNA TGTGCCAGCAGTTTAGAGGTAGGAGTGGGAGGCGAGCAGTACTTC. Translated, it gives CASSLEVGVGGEQYF. The chain has TRBV28 and TRBJ2-7, with a weak D call TRBD2 (6 bases). Germline CDR1 MDHEN, CDR2 SYDVKM. Trimming took off 2 bases at V and 6 bases at J, with 17 bases between the two ends. This CDR3 has 15 amino acids.

This clonotype was picked up a small number of times. V usage is TRBV9 and J usage is TRBJ2-7; 10 nucleotides line up with TRBD2. The CDR3 extends over 15 amino acids. The germline CDR1 and CDR2 sequences are SGDLS and YYNGEE. V lost 0 bases to trimming and J lost 4 bases; unmatched junction nucleotides: 4. CDR3 amino acids: CASSVAGTSDYEQYF. DNA for the CDR3: TGTGCCAGCAGCGTAGCCGGGACTAGCGATTACGAGCAGTACTTC.

As regards this clonotype: At one boundary the junction diverges from the germline segment, which might be a read error. The J gene is TRBJ2-7, the V gene TRBV5-1, with TRBD1 matching 8 bases. Looked up from germline, CDR1 is SGHRS and CDR2 is YFSETQ. The CDR3 has 13 amino acids. The CDR3: CASSSGQGHDQYF. The CDR3 coding sequence is TGCGCCAGCAGCTCCGGACAGGGACACGACCAGTACTTC.

Note on this clonotype: A much larger clone is a single base away; this may be a read error. This sequence joins TRBV6-2 or TRBV6-3 and TRBJ2-3; unclear D gene. Per germline, CDR1 MNHEY and CDR2 SVGEGT. The CDR3 extends over 17 amino acids. The DNA for the CDR3 is TGTGCCGGCAGTTTATCGGGTCCAGGTTCTAGCACAGATACGCAGTATTTT. It yields the protein CAGSLSGPGSSTDTQYF.

There are many counts of this clonotype. The rearrangement uses TRBV12-3 or TRBV12-4 and TRBJ2-1, with 7 nucleotides matching TRBD2. V shed 7 bases and J 7 bases; nucleotides not matched to a gene: 13. The CDR3 spans 15 residues. The CDR3 is CASNFASGPTNEQFF. CDR3 nucleotide sequence: TGTGCCAGCAACTTCGCTAGCGGACCTACAAATGAGCAGTTCTTC.

This chain connects TRBV19 to TRBJ1-2; possible D gene TRBD1, 5 bases. This CDR3 is built from 15 residues. Germline V gives CDR1 LNHDA, CDR2 SQIVND (reference sequence). V was cut by 5 bases and J by 8 bases, with 21 bases left in between. The chain's CDR3 is CASSLSPGHPAGYTF. For the CDR3, the DNA is TGTGCCAGTAGTCTATCCCCTGGACATCCAGCCGGCTACACCTTC.

The chain has TRBV14 and TRBJ2-3, with 7 bases aligning to TRBD2. The length of the CDR3 is 14 residues. Losses at the gene ends were 4 bases for V and 2 bases for J; bases not matched to a gene: 3. Germline V lookup: CDR1 SGHDN, CDR2 FVKESK. The CDR3: CASSPGGNTDTQYF. The CDR3 region has the DNA TGTGCCAGCAGCCCCGGGGGGAACACAGATACGCAGTATTTT.

A word on this clonotype: A read error may be the cause here, since a much bigger clone is one base away. This CDR3 reads CASSEEYNEKFF. The CDR3 DNA follows: TGTGCCAGCAGTGAAGAATACAATGAGAAGTTCTTC. The gene calls are TRBV2 and TRBJ2-1; D ambiguous. Per the germline V gene, CDR1 is SNHLY and CDR2 is FYNNEI. CDR3 length equals 12 residues.

This clonotype was counted between two and nine times. The chain links TRBV14 to TRBJ2-1, with 9 bases that match TRBD1. V was pared by 3 bases and J by 1 base, with 7 bases of the junction left unmatched. Germline loops: CDR1 SGHDN, CDR2 FVKESK. The CDR3 runs to 17 residues. CDR3 DNA sequence: TGTGCCAGCAGCCAGGCTGAGACAGGGGGATCCTACAATGAGCAGTTCTTC. The encoded protein is CASSQAETGGSYNEQFF.

The chain couples TRBV6-1 to TRBJ2-1; D is uncertain. The CDR3 contains 14 residues. The V end lost 5 bases, the J end lost 3 bases, and 11 bases lay between the germline ends. Germline CDR1 and CDR2: MNHNS and SASEGT. The CDR3 DNA follows: TGTGCCAGCAGTTTGGACCACCTCTACAATGAGCAGTTCTTC. It is translated as CASSLDHLYNEQFF.

This chain links TRBV5-1 with TRBJ2-1; the D gene is possibly TRBD2 (6 bases). Germline-derived CDR1 and CDR2 are SGHRS and YFSETQ. V lost 3 bases to trimming and J lost 13 bases, with 26 bases between them. The CDR3 loop spans 16 amino acids. This CDR3 reads CASSWGTGHSGKDQFF. The CDR3 DNA sequence: TGCGCCAGCAGCTGGGGGACTGGCCACTCCGGGAAGGATCAGTTCTTC.

The chain joins TRBV20-1 to TRBJ2-5, with 12 bases matching TRBD1. Unmatched junction bases numbered 7, after V lost 3 bases and J lost 5 bases. Germline lookup yields CDR1 DFQATT and CDR2 SNEGSKA (reference sequence). The CDR3 is made up of 15 amino acids. The CDR3 region has the DNA TGCAGTGCTAGGGGGGACAGGGGGCGCTTTGAGACCCAGTACTTC. It yields the protein CSARGDRGRFETQYF.

This clonotype was seen many times. The chain links TRBV18 to TRBJ2-7; TRBD1 agrees at 7 bases. The germline CDR1 and CDR2 sequences are KGHSH and LQKENI. Unmatched junction bases numbered 1, after V lost 2 bases and J lost 3 bases. CDR3 size: 13 residues. The chain's CDR3 is CASSPAGGYEQYF. The CDR3 DNA reads as TGTGCCAGCTCACCAGCAGGGGGCTACGAGCAGTACTTC.

This clonotype was seen just once. This sequence joins TRBV5-1 and TRBJ2-2, with TRBD1 identical over 9 bases. This CDR3 spans 16 amino acids. Germline trimming cut 5 bases from V and 5 bases from J; bases unmatched to any gene: 10. Germline values: CDR1 SGHRS, CDR2 YFSETQ. DNA for the CDR3: TGCGCCAGCAGACTCAACAGGGGGCGCGGGACCGGGGAGCTGTTTTTT. It codes for CASRLNRGRGTGELFF.

CDR3 sequence: CSARAGGTEAFF. CDR3 bases: TGCAGTGCTAGAGCGGGGGGAACTGAAGCTTTCTTT. This chain connects TRBV20-1 to TRBJ1-1, with D tentatively TRBD1 (5 bases). The germline V gene has CDR1 DFQATT and CDR2 SNEGSKA (reference sequence). The CDR3 covers 12 residues. V lost 1 base and J lost 5, with 8 bases in between.

CDR3 region: CASSQAGTGGTTQYF. The DNA for the CDR3 is TGTGCCAGCAGCCAAGCCGGGACGGGCGGAACTACCCAGTACTTC. The chain couples TRBV12-3 or TRBV12-4 to TRBJ2-5; D is tentatively TRBD1 or TRBD2 (5 bases each). Trimming removed 6 bases from V and 8 bases from J, with 22 bases in between. The CDR3 sequence is 15 residues long.

This clonotype was seen only a few times. The chain combines TRBV6-1 with TRBJ1-5; D is undetermined. The CDR3 runs 12 residues. Trimming shortened V by 6 bases and J by 0 bases, and 3 bases separated the two germline ends. Germline CDR1 MNHNS, CDR2 SASEGT. The CDR3 region is CASRGSNQPQHF. CDR3 DNA sequence: TGTGCCAGCAGGGGTAGCAATCAGCCCCAGCATTTT.

The chain carries TRBV4-1 and TRBJ1-1; D is uncertain. The germline V gene encodes CDR1 MGHRA and CDR2 YSYEKL. V lost 3 bases to trimming and J lost 1 base, with 12 bases between them. CDR3 length: 15 amino acids. The DNA for the CDR3 is TGCGCCAGCAGCCATGCGGTACGGGGGAACACTGAAGCTTTCTTT. Translated: CASSHAVRGNTEAFF.

The gene calls are TRBV7-6 and TRBJ2-5; 9 bases match TRBD1. Germline CDR1 and CDR2: SGHVS and FNYEAQ. The CDR3 consists of 15 residues. V shed 5 bases, J shed 5 bases, and the junction held 9 bases outside the gene matches. The DNA of the CDR3 is TGTGCCAGCAGCAAGGGGACAGGGATTTTGGAGACCCAGTACTTC. Its protein is CASSKGTGILETQYF.

This clonotype showed up just a few times. The chain joins TRBV6-1 to TRBJ2-2, with D possibly matching TRBD2 (5 bases). The CDR3 is made up of 14 amino acids. Between the trimmed V and J ends, which lost 7 bases and 5 bases, there was a span of 14 bases. The germline V gene has CDR1 MNHNS and CDR2 SASEGT. Here the CDR3 reads CASTRVERTGELFF. DNA of the CDR3: TGTGCCAGCACGAGGGTGGAGCGGACCGGGGAGCTGTTTTTT.